This T cell receptor beta chain was retrieved from a study of blood T cell repertoires in COVID-19. Whole-study context: Donors in the United States, Italy and Spain gave samples during acute or convalescent COVID-19. Sources were T cells, B-cell-depleted T cells, or PBMCs; the material itself was cDNA or gDNA.

Generated by immunoSEQ multiplex PCR, the TCRdb table keeps only in-frame clones and is missing some. Of about 160,000 clones in the sample, 92% were seen once. Germline V lookup: CDR1 LGHDT, CDR2 YNNKEL (reference sequence). Trimming at V came to 0 bases and at J to 0 bases, leaving 23 bases not matched to a gene. The CDR3 contains 23 residues. This chain connects TRBV3-1 (or the pseudogene TRBV3-2) to TRBJ1-3, with 7 positions matching TRBD1. The sequenced material came from peripheral blood. The sequence came from a man in his thirties or forties with COVID-19, enrolled during active disease. CDR3 sequence (DNA): TGTGCCAGCAGCCAAGATCGGCATCCTCAACCCCCCGGGACAGTATACTCTGGAAACACCATATATTTT. It specifies CASSQDRHPQPPGTVYSGNTIYF.